One and the same sample provided the 10 T cell receptor beta chains below, sequenced in a study of beta chain features in type 1 diabetes. Isolated RNA was reverse transcribed in full, so expressed TCRB transcripts were sequenced. Measured with immunoSEQ multiplex PCR; TCRdb has only the in-frame clones, and not every one. The sample includes 680,000 or so clones, roughly 15% of them seen just once. Sequencing used naive CD4+ T cells from blood. These TCRs come from a man younger than 30 in good health.

This clone turned up a few times. The CDR3 loop is CASWHANYGYTF. The CDR3 DNA follows: TGCGCCAGCTGGCATGCTAACTATGGCTACACCTTC. The chain uses TRBV10-2 and TRBJ1-2; D is ambiguous. The CDR3 contains 12 residues. Germline values: CDR1 WSHSY, CDR2 SAAADI. V was trimmed by 8 bases and J by 0 bases, leaving 7 bases between them.

This clone was observed a handful of times. The rearrangement links TRBV5-4 to TRBJ2-3; 11 bases align to TRBD2. CDR1 and CDR2 from the germline V gene are SGHNT and YYREEE (reference sequence). Germline trimming cut 2 bases from V and 3 bases from J; bases unmatched to any gene: 2. The CDR3 is made up of 15 amino acids. The CDR3 spells CASSFRTSGTDTQYF. CDR3 sequence (DNA): TGTGCCAGCAGCTTCCGGACTAGCGGGACAGATACGCAGTATTTT.

This chain links TRBV7-2 with TRBJ2-3; D is possibly TRBD1 or TRBD2 (5 bases each). Germline loops: CDR1 SGHTA, CDR2 FQGNSA. V was trimmed by 4 bases and J by 8 bases, leaving 16 bases between them. This CDR3 contains 14 residues. The CDR3 nucleotides are TGTGCCAGCAGCTCTAACTTGGCTGGGGGTACGCAGTATTTT. Its translation is CASSSNLAGGTQYF.

The chain joins TRBV5-1 to TRBJ2-1; D unclear. Germline values: CDR1 SGHRS, CDR2 YFSETQ. CDR3 length: 15 amino acids. V shed 0 bases and J shed 1 base, with 8 bases lying between them. For the CDR3, the DNA is TGCGCCAGCAGCTTGGTAAGTTTGTCCTACAATGAGCAGTTCTTC. Protein product: CASSLVSLSYNEQFF.

This clone came up once. The same CDR3 can be traced to other DNA sequences in this sample. The chain combines TRBV7-2 with TRBJ2-5, with D possibly being TRBD1 or TRBD2 (6 bases each). Germline values: CDR1 SGHTA, CDR2 FQGNSA. Between the trimmed V and J ends, which lost 5 bases and 1 base, there was a span of 8 bases. CDR3 length: 13 amino acids. CDR3 nucleotide sequence: TGTGCCAGCAGCCGGGGGCCCCAAGAGACCCAGTACTTC. Translating gives CASSRGPQETQYF.

This clone was counted only a few times. V is TRBV2 and J is TRBJ2-1, with D perhaps TRBD2 (6 bases). Germline V gene sequence: CDR1 SNHLY, CDR2 FYNNEI. V lost 2 bases to trimming and J lost 9 bases, with 11 bases between them. The CDR3 contains 13 residues. CDR3 protein: CASSEWREGEQFF. In nucleotides, the CDR3 is TGTGCCAGCAGTGAATGGAGGGAAGGTGAGCAGTTCTTC.

V and J are TRBV29-1 and TRBJ2-2; the D is unclear. This CDR3 spans 15 amino acids. CDR1 is SQVTM, CDR2 ANQGSEA, per germline. V was clipped by 2 bases and J by 0 bases, with 10 bases between them. CDR3 protein: CSVEQMAPNTGELFF. CDR3 nucleotide sequence: TGCAGCGTTGAACAAATGGCCCCGAACACCGGGGAGCTGTTTTTT.

J is TRBJ2-7 and V is TRBV28; D unclear. CDR3 length: 11 residues. Trimming cost V 2 bases and J 3 bases, with 2 bases left between them. Germline loops: CDR1 MDHEN, CDR2 SYDVKM. In DNA, the CDR3 is TGTGCCAGCAGTTTACACTACGAGCAGTACTTC. This translates into CASSLHYEQYF.

The table lists this clone with a few counts. The rearrangement uses TRBV6-5 and TRBJ2-7; 8 bases agree with TRBD1. Germline V gene sequence: CDR1 MNHEY, CDR2 SVGAGI. The CDR3 is 14 residues long. Trimming at V came to 5 bases and at J to 2 bases, leaving 5 bases not matched to a gene. The CDR3 loop reads CASSPDRGTYEQYF. CDR3 bases: TGTGCCAGCAGTCCCGACAGGGGAACCTACGAGCAGTACTTC.

This clone was counted only a few times. This sequence joins TRBV11-2 and TRBJ1-3, with D possibly being TRBD1 (6 bases). CDR1 and CDR2 (germline): SGHAT, FQNNGV. This CDR3 has 16 amino acids. Trimming left V 3 bases short and J 9 bases short, with 21 bases between. CDR3 DNA: TGTGCCAGCAGCTTTGACAGGTTGGAGGTGGAAAGCACCATATATTTT. Protein: CASSFDRLEVESTIYF.